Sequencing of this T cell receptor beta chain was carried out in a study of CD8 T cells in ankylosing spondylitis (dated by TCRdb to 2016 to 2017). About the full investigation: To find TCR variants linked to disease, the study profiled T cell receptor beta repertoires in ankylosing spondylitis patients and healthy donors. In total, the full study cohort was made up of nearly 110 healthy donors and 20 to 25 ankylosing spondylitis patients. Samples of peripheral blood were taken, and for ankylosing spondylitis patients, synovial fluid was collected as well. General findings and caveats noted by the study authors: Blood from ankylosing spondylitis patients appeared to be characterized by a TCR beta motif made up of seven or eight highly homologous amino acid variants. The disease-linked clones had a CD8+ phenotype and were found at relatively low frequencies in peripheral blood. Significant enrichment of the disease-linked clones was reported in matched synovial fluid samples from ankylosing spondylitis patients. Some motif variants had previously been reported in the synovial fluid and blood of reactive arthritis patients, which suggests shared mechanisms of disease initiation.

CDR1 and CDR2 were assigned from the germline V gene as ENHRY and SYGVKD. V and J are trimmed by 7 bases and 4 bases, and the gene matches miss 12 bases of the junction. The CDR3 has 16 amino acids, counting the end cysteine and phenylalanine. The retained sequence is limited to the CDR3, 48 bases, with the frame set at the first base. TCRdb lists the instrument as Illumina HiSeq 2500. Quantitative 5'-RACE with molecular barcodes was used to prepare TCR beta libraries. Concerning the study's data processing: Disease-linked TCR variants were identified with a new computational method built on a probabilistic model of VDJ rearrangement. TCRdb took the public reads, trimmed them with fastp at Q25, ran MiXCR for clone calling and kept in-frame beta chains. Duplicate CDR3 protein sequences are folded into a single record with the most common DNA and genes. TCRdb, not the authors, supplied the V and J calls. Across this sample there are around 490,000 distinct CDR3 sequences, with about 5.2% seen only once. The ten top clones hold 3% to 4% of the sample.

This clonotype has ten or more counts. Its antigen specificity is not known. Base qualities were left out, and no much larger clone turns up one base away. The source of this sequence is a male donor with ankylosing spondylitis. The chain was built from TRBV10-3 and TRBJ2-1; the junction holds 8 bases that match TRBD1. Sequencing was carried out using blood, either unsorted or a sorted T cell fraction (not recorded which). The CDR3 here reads CAIMGPQGAGYNEQFF. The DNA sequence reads TGTGCCATCATGGGTCCTCAGGGGGCTGGTTACAATGAGCAGTTCTTC.